These 15 T cell receptor beta chains were sequenced from one sample in a study of T cell responses to AZD1222 COVID-19 vaccine. The assay was immunoSEQ multiplex PCR, and TCRdb's table has in-frame clones only and misses some. The profile shows approximately 150,000 clones, 87% of them singletons. The source material was peripheral blood, sampled 28 days after the second AZD1222 dose. The source is an adult who received the AZD1222 COVID-19 vaccine.

The chain is built from TRBV5-1 and TRBJ2-3; D tentatively fits TRBD1 or TRBD2 (5 bases each). V lost 0 bases and J lost 5, with 7 bases in between. The CDR3 has 13 amino acids. In germline, CDR1 is SGHRS, CDR2 YFSETQ. The CDR3 DNA reads TGCGCCAGCAGCTTGGTGAGGGGAGATACGCAGTATTTT. This sequence encodes CASSLVRGDTQYF.

This clone was detected only a few times. The J gene is TRBJ1-1, the V gene TRBV6-5; D gene ambiguous. This CDR3 has 14 amino acids. The V end was cut by 0 bases, the J end by 5 bases, with 10 bases between. The V gene's germline CDR1 is MNHEY and CDR2 SVGAGI. This CDR3 reads CASSYSFGVTEAFF. CDR3 nucleotide sequence: TGTGCCAGCAGTTACTCGTTTGGGGTGACTGAAGCTTTCTTT.

The genes are TRBV5-8 and TRBJ2-3, with D possibly matching TRBD2 (6 bases). The germline gives CDR1 SGHTS, CDR2 YDEGEE. The CDR3 is 14 residues long. V dropped 7 bases and J dropped 4 bases, with 16 bases sitting between them. The CDR3 DNA reads as TGTGCCAGCCGTCCCTGGGGGGTGGCAGATACGCAGTATTTT. As protein: CASRPWGVADTQYF.

The rearrangement uses TRBV7-9 and TRBJ2-7; D may correspond to TRBD1 or TRBD2 (5 bases each). The length of the CDR3 is 13 residues. Between the trimmed V and J ends, which lost 5 bases and 5 bases, there was a span of 13 bases. Germline CDR1 SEHNR, CDR2 FQNEAQ (reference sequence). The CDR3 reads CASSPGAMHEQYF. The CDR3 bases are TGTGCCAGCAGCCCCGGGGCCATGCACGAGCAGTACTTC.

This chain joins TRBV6-6 and TRBJ2-7, with a tentative D call TRBD2 (5 bases). This CDR3 is 22 amino acids long. V was shortened by 7 bases and J by 0 bases, with 37 bases between the two germline ends. Per the germline V gene, CDR1 is MNHNY and CDR2 is SVGAGI (reference sequence). The CDR3 nucleotides are TGTGCCAGCATTCGCGCGGGCCCATCCGGGAACGACCACCTCCACAGCTCCTACGAGCAGTACTTC. Translation gives CASIRAGPSGNDHLHSSYEQYF.

J is TRBJ2-1 and V is TRBV5-5, with 10 positions matching TRBD1. The CDR3 consists of 14 residues. CDR1 SGHKS and CDR2 YYEKEE come from the germline V gene (reference sequence). J gave up 7 bases and V 0 bases, and 1 base lay outside the gene matches. For the CDR3, the DNA is TGTGCCAGCAGCTTGGGGACAGGGGGGAATGAGCAGTTCTTC. Protein product: CASSLGTGGNEQFF.

This sequence joins TRBV12-3 or TRBV12-4 and TRBJ1-1; unclear D gene. Trimming removed 6 bases at V and 6 bases at J, with 14 bases between. CDR3 size: 13 residues. The CDR3 sequence: CASSLLQGSEAFF. The CDR3 DNA reads TGTGCCAGCAGCCTATTACAAGGCTCTGAAGCTTTCTTT.

The CDR3 DNA follows: TGCGCCAGCAGCCCTAACACCCTCGGGGTGACTAAAGCTTTCTTT. This translates into CASSPNTLGVTKAFF. The rearrangement joins TRBV4-3 to TRBJ1-1; the D is unclear. Germline V CDR1 and CDR2: LGHNA, YSLEER. The CDR3 runs 15 residues. V was clipped by 4 bases and J by 9 bases, with 21 bases between them.

The V gene is TRBV2, the J gene TRBJ1-1; TRBD1 is a possible D gene (5 bases). V shed 6 bases and J shed 1 base, with 12 bases lying between them. The CDR3 is 14 amino acids. Per the germline V gene, CDR1 is SNHLY and CDR2 is FYNNEI. CDR3 sequence (DNA): TGTGCCAGCAGCTTGGGGGGAGGGAACACTGAAGCTTTCTTT. This gives the protein CASSLGGGNTEAFF.

V gene TRBV7-6 combines with J gene TRBJ1-1, with a weak D call TRBD1 (5 bases). CDR3 length equals 15 residues. Trimming removed 1 base from V and 2 bases from J, with 11 bases in between. The germline V gene encodes CDR1 SGHVS and CDR2 FNYEAQ. CDR3 loop: CASSLVLGQNTEAFF. The DNA of the CDR3 is TGTGCCAGCAGCTTAGTGCTCGGACAAAACACTGAAGCTTTCTTT.

This sequence joins TRBV2 and TRBJ1-5, with D unclear. In germline, CDR1 is SNHLY, CDR2 FYNNEI. The V end was cut by 7 bases, the J end by 4 bases, with 11 bases between. The CDR3 totals 13 residues. The CDR3 DNA reads TGTGCCAGCAAGATTGCAGCGAATCAGCCCCAGCATTTT. Encoded protein: CASKIAANQPQHF.

The rearrangement uses TRBV7-2 and TRBJ1-3, with 7 bases matching TRBD1. This CDR3 is built from 15 residues. The V gene end was trimmed by 5 bases and the J gene end by 3 bases; junction bases not matched to a gene: 7. Germline V lookup: CDR1 SGHTA, CDR2 FQGNSA. CDR3: CASSPDRVGGNTIYF. The CDR3, as DNA: TGTGCCAGCAGCCCAGACAGGGTTGGTGGAAACACCATATATTTT.

This chain connects TRBV2 to TRBJ1-2, with 7 positions matching TRBD1. Germline V gene sequence: CDR1 SNHLY, CDR2 FYNNEI. V trimming: 9 bases; J trimming: 4 bases; junction bases outside the gene matches: 8. CDR3 length: 13 amino acids. In nucleotides, the CDR3 is TGTGCCAGACGACAGGGATCAACCTATGGCTACACCTTC. This encodes CARRQGSTYGYTF.

This rearrangement joins TRBV19 to TRBJ1-1; 9 nucleotides agree with TRBD1. Germline V CDR1 and CDR2: LNHDA, SQIVND (reference sequence). The V and J ends lost 1 base and 2 bases, in that order; junction bases with no gene match: 2. The CDR3 has 15 residues. The CDR3 region is CASSIVGQGNTEAFF. The DNA of the CDR3 is TGTGCCAGTAGTATAGTGGGACAGGGCAACACTGAAGCTTTCTTT.

V and J are TRBV6-2 or TRBV6-3 and TRBJ2-7; D perhaps matches TRBD1 (6 bases). CDR1 is MNHEY and CDR2 is SVGEGT in the germline V gene. Trimming removed 2 bases from V and 3 bases from J, with 14 bases in between. This CDR3 comprises 15 residues. As DNA, the CDR3 is TGTGCCAGCAGTTACCCCACAACAGGGCGCTACGAGCAGTACTTC. Translated, it gives CASSYPTTGRYEQYF.